This entry features one T cell receptor beta chain sequence. Its antigen is unidentified. Profiled with immunoSEQ multiplex PCR; TCRdb holds only in-frame clones, not every one. The table lists about 41,000 clones, 80% to 95% of them singletons. This specimen belongs to a study of brain T cells in children with intractable seizures. Study-wide results and caveats: HCMV serostatus was not known, and viral specificity came from CDR3 similarity only.

Only cases whose brain tissue showed the highest T cell transcript signatures were sequenced. Sequencing used peripheral blood, obtained at surgery. The receptor comes from a girl aged 2-9 years with tuberous sclerosis and intractable seizures.

The CDR3 coding sequence is TGTGCCAGTACCCCGGGACAACGTTTGAACACTGAAGCTTTCTTT. Amino acids: CASTPGQRLNTEAFF. This chain joins TRBV19 and TRBJ1-1; the D gene is possibly TRBD1 (6 bases). CDR3 length: 15 amino acids. CDR1 is LNHDA, CDR2 SQIVND, per germline (reference sequence). Trimming pared 7 bases from V and 0 bases from J, leaving 15 bases between.